The entry below describes one T cell receptor beta chain. What antigen it recognizes has not been identified. Base qualities are missing; no much larger clone stands one base away. The donors were healthy, HIV-negative adults who had no recently reported acute infections or vaccinations. Only Caucasian adults living in Nashville, Tennessee, USA were represented among the donors. CD4+ T cells were enriched through magnetic negative selection, after which naive cells were positively selected on CD45RA and the remaining negative fraction served as the memory subset. Blood was collected by leukapheresis, and PBMCs were isolated by Ficoll-Histopaque density gradient centrifugation and then cryopreserved in liquid nitrogen vapor phase. Analytical flow cytometry was used to check the purity and quantity of every magnetically sorted T cell population. Genomic DNA was isolated from each sorted fraction and quantified by UV absorbance on a Nanodrop 2000c.

The data are from a study of shared clonotypes between healthy human individuals (dated by TCRdb to about 2020). Study-wide context: The cohort included three men and two women between 18 and 49 years of age. Each donor's leukapheresis produced roughly between roughly 0.94 and 9.5 billion PBMCs. To increase sequencing depth and limit assay-specific biases, different laboratories used diverse techniques to prepare libraries and sequence TCR repertoires. The study deeply sequenced blood TCR repertoires of 5 or 6 healthy adults to estimate repertoire size and the extent of clonotype sharing between individuals. For each donor, three plates each were used for CD4 naive and CD4 memory, two plates were used for CD8 naive, and one plate was used for CD8 memory.

CDR1 and CDR2, looked up from the germline V gene (reference sequence), are SEHNR and FQNEAQ. Ends trimmed: V by 1 base, J by 5 bases; bases unmatched to a gene: 7. The CDR3 starts with the cysteine, ends with the phenylalanine, and has 16 residues. Only the CDR3 DNA stays, 48 bases, in frame from base 1. Using the deep immunoSEQ assay, multiplex PCR amplified TCR CDR3 regions from genomic DNA. Extracted genomic DNA from each cell subset was spread evenly across all wells of several immunoSEQ 96-well plates, with each plate serving as a replicate. For sorted subsets, each replicate PCR was loaded with around 200 ng genomic DNA, equivalent to some 31,000 T cell genomes. Purified libraries were quantified with a Qubit 3.0 fluorometer, sized on a Bioanalyzer 2100, and re-quantified with the KAPA Library Quantification kit. A separate single-read 150-cycle Illumina NextSeq 550 flow cell was used to sequence each immunoSEQ 96-well plate. The authors processed their data as follows. The immunoSEQ output contained only junctional sequences without quality scores, so filtering could not match that applied to full-length reads. Sequences were annotated with PyIR, a Python wrapper for IgBLAST v1.9, and V/J genes and CDR3 were assigned using IMGT germline references. Any read was removed if the V/J assignment was weak (E-value above 1e-6), the CDR3 was missing, or the read contained stop codons, out-of-frame junctions, or ambiguous translated residues. V3J clonotypes were defined by identical inferred V gene, J gene, and CDR3 amino acid sequence. Percentage overlap between repertoires was calculated by dividing the number of shared unique clonotypes by the size of the smaller repertoire. RTK rarefaction, the Chao1 estimator, and Recon v2.1 estimates of unobserved clonotypes were used to assess repertoire richness. OLGA was used to compute generation probabilities for all TCRbeta clonotypes that the gDNA method yielded from a handful of donors. TCRdb holds this immuneACCESS table with in-frame rearrangements only. Some clones are missing; in checked studies, unresolved V genes explain under half, and the rest has no known cause. The V and J calls and the clone size are those of that table, but D and trimming were determined from the DNA. The sample records about 1 million clones, more than 60% of which are singletons. The ten largest clones represent 1.5% of the sample.

Results and caveats for the whole study, not just this receptor: Based on pairwise subsampling, the degree of clonotype sharing among donors was expected to be affected by sequencing depth. The genetic and exposure-history diversity represented was limited by the small number of donors. Compared with non-shared clonotypes, clonotypes shared by all four sorted-subset donors had higher generation probabilities. Sampling was restricted to blood, and TCR repertoires in tissue are likely to differ from TCR repertoires in blood. Naive subsets generally had larger estimated clonotype richness than memory subsets did. Across a handful of donors, 4.5% to 6.5% of naive CD4, roughly 3.5% of naive CD8, 2% to 2.5% of memory CD4, and 0.4% to 0.45% of memory CD8 clonotypes were shared. Incomplete sequencing was indicated by rarefaction of sorted-subset datasets, despite the large sequencing depth.

The material sequenced was memory CD4+ T cells sorted from blood. The sample's cell subset or site, from its label and the paper: CD45RA-negative fraction. The sequence was collected from a man aged 18-30 years in good health. The V and J genes are TRBV7-9 and TRBJ2-3, with 9 junctional bases fitting TRBD2. The nucleotide sequence reads TGTGCCAGCAGCTTAGTGGCGGGAGGGGCGCGAGATACGCAGTATTTT. Translated, it reads CASSLVAGGARDTQYF.